These 5 T cell receptor beta chains share one sample of origin, sequenced in a study of PD-L1 blockade in urothelial cancer. As for time point: pretreatment peripheral blood. Method: immunoSEQ multiplex PCR; TCRdb's copy keeps in-frame clones and lacks some. Of roughly 30,000 clones listed, 84% are singletons. The sample was PBMCs, taken around atezolizumab (anti-PD-L1) treatment. The receptors originated from a man in his fifties or sixties with urothelial cancer.

The chain joins TRBV19 to TRBJ1-1; 7 bases agree with TRBD1. V lost 2 bases to trimming and J lost 6 bases; unmatched junction nucleotides: 18. The germline V gene encodes CDR1 LNHDA and CDR2 SQIVND (reference sequence). The length of the CDR3 is 18 residues. CDR3 nucleotides: TGTGCCAGTAGTATAACCCCCCAAAAGACAGGGTATGTTCCTGAAGCTTTCTTT. Amino acid sequence: CASSITPQKTGYVPEAFF.

The V gene is TRBV30, the J gene TRBJ2-7; D might be TRBD1 (6 bases). The CDR3 loop spans 15 amino acids. V shed 2 bases and J shed 7 bases, with 21 bases lying between them. CDR1 GTSNPN and CDR2 SVGIG come from the germline V gene (reference sequence). In nucleotides, the CDR3 is TGTGCCTGGAGTCCCTCAGGGGCCGCTTGGGGGGAGCAGTACTTC. Translated, it gives CAWSPSGAAWGEQYF.

This clone came up a few times. The chain uses TRBV18 and TRBJ1-5; possible D gene TRBD1, 6 bases. The CDR3 spans 18 residues. Trimming removed 3 bases from V and 3 bases from J, with 21 bases in between. The germline gives CDR1 KGHSH, CDR2 LQKENI. The CDR3 protein is CASSPPRNQGPDNQPQHF. CDR3 nucleotide sequence: TGTGCCAGCTCACCCCCCCGGAACCAGGGGCCCGACAATCAGCCCCAGCATTTT.

V usage is TRBV19 and J usage is TRBJ1-1, with 11 positions matching TRBD1. Germline loops: CDR1 LNHDA, CDR2 SQIVND (reference sequence). Trimming at V came to 4 bases and at J to 3 bases, leaving 1 base not matched to a gene. The CDR3 is made up of 14 amino acids. In DNA, the CDR3 is TGTGCCAGTAGTAGGGACAGGGGGGACACTGAAGCTTTCTTT. Amino acids: CASSRDRGDTEAFF.

The chain combines TRBV11-2 with TRBJ1-5; D not certain. V shed 1 base and J shed 5 bases, with 6 bases lying between them. The CDR3 has 13 amino acids. Germline CDR1 reads SGHAT; CDR2 reads FQNNGV. CDR3 bases: TGTGCCAGCAGCTTAGCGTTTTATCAGCCCCAGCATTTT. Its translation is CASSLAFYQPQHF.